A selection of T cell receptor beta chains follows, all from one sample in a study of T cells in Graves' hyperthyroidism and ophthalmopathy. TCRdb passed the multiplex PCR reads through MiXCR, listing each CDR3 protein once. The table records about 460,000 distinct CDR3 sequences, around a fifth of them present only once. Sequences were obtained from blood. The receptors were gathered from a woman aged 65 to 85 with Graves' ophthalmopathy. CDR3s include the opening cysteine and the closing phenylalanine or tryptophan. The D gene is left open where the match is weak. Clone size appears in some rows only: once, few, many, or a class for an expanded clone.

few	TRBJ2-3	NA	TRBV18	CASSPAGRTDTQYF	TGTGCCAGCTCACCTGCGGGAAGGACAGATACGCAGTATTTT
few	TRBJ2-7	TRBD2	TRBV29-1	CSVREGDEQYF	TGCAGCGTTCGGGAGGGAGACGAGCAGTACTTC
NA	TRBJ2-7	NA	TRBV28	CASNGRTYEQYF	TGTGCCAGCAATGGAAGAACCTACGAGCAGTACTTC
once	TRBJ2-2	NA	TRBV18	CASSVLPSNTGELFF	TGTGCCAGCTCAGTCCTCCCTAGTAACACCGGGGAGCTGTTTTTT
NA	TRBJ1-1	TRBD1	TRBV7-3	CASSLGQAVNTEAFF	TGTGCCAGCAGCTTAGGACAGGCAGTGAACACTGAAGCTTTCTTT
NA	TRBJ1-4	NA	TRBV19	CASARQAATNEKLFF	TGTGCCAGCGCCCGACAAGCTGCAACTAATGAAAAACTGTTTTTT
NA	TRBJ2-7	TRBD1	TRBV29-1	CSGATGGLVEQYF	TGCAGCGGAGCGACAGGGGGCTTAGTCGAGCAGTACTTC
few	TRBJ1-1	TRBD1	TRBV20-1	CSASGQGVFAFF	TGCAGTGCTAGTGGACAGGGGGTTTTTGCTTTCTTT
many	TRBJ1-1	NA	TRBV12-3/TRBV12-4	CASSLGPTEAFF	TGTGCCAGCAGTTTAGGTCCGACTGAAGCTTTCTTT
few	TRBJ2-3	TRBD2	TRBV5-1	CASKGLAADTQYF	TGCGCCAGCAAGGGACTAGCGGCAGATACGCAGTATTTT
NA	TRBJ2-1	NA	TRBV12-3/TRBV12-4	CASSFWVYEQFF	TGTGCCAGCAGTTTTTGGGTTTACGAGCAGTTCTTC
few	TRBJ1-1	NA	TRBV9	CASSVGSGAAVKAFF	TGTGCCAGCAGCGTAGGGAGTGGGGCGGCCGTTAAAGCTTTCTTT
few	TRBJ1-2	NA	TRBV30	CAWSVRGRLNYGYTF	TGTGCCTGGAGTGTACGGGGCAGACTTAACTATGGCTACACCTTC
NA	TRBJ2-1	NA	TRBV7-2	CASSLRHPYNEQFF	TGTGCCAGCAGCTTACGACACCCTTACAATGAGCAGTTCTTC
NA	TRBJ2-5	NA	TRBV19	CASRLGQGETQYF	TGTGCCAGTAGATTGGGGCAGGGGGAGACCCAGTACTTC
few	TRBJ2-2	TRBD1	TRBV6-1	CASSERTGLSGELFF	TGTGCCAGCAGTGAGAGGACAGGGTTATCCGGGGAGCTGTTTTTT
few	TRBJ2-3	NA	TRBV6-1	CASAPWVSGYTDTQYF	TGTGCCAGCGCCCCCTGGGTTAGCGGCTACACAGATACGCAGTATTTT
NA	TRBJ1-4	NA	TRBV19	CASSMTRGSTNEKLFF	TGTGCCAGTAGTATGACGAGGGGGTCAACTAATGAAAAACTGTTTTTT
few	TRBJ2-1	NA	TRBV2	CASSVMLASSNEQFF	TGTGCCAGCAGTGTAATGTTAGCATCTAGCAATGAGCAGTTCTTC
few	TRBJ2-6	NA	TRBV7-9	CASSLAFPGSSGANVLTF	TGTGCCAGCAGCTTAGCGTTCCCAGGGAGCTCTGGGGCCAACGTCCTGACTTTC
NA	TRBJ2-2	NA	TRBV7-6	CASSLASLAAVAGELFF	TGTGCCAGCAGCTTAGCCAGTTTGGCAGCGGTAGCCGGGGAGCTGTTTTTT
many	TRBJ2-1	NA	TRBV11-2	CASSLAGERAEQFF	TGTGCCAGCAGCTTAGCGGGGGAAAGGGCTGAGCAGTTCTTC
NA	TRBJ1-4	TRBD1	TRBV6-1	CASSRQGRDEKLFF	TGTGCCAGCAGTCGACAGGGGCGGGATGAAAAACTGTTTTTT